A single T cell receptor (beta chain) is shown here with its context. Its antigen remains unidentified. This specimen belongs to a study of cytomegalovirus exposure and HLA in healthy donors. General study findings and limits: According to a later analysis, TCR clusters from the first cohort tended to co-occur in the roughly 110 validation repertoires.

The repertoire was sequenced with immunoSEQ multiplex PCR; TCRdb's copy has only in-frame clones and lacks some. The sample has 150,000 to 200,000 clones, around nine tenths seen once. Germline assignment: CDR1 MNHEY and CDR2 SMNVEV (reference sequence). Trimming stripped 3 bases from V and 4 bases from J, with 13 bases between. CDR3 length: 15 residues. The material sequenced was PBMCs. This TCR came from a man between 18 and 35 years old in good health and CMV-seropositive. This chain connects TRBV27 to TRBJ2-1; D might be TRBD2 (6 bases). Written as DNA, the CDR3 is TGTGCCAGCAGTTTTAGAGCGGGTTCTTACAATGAGCAGTTCTTC. Its protein product is CASSFRAGSYNEQFF.